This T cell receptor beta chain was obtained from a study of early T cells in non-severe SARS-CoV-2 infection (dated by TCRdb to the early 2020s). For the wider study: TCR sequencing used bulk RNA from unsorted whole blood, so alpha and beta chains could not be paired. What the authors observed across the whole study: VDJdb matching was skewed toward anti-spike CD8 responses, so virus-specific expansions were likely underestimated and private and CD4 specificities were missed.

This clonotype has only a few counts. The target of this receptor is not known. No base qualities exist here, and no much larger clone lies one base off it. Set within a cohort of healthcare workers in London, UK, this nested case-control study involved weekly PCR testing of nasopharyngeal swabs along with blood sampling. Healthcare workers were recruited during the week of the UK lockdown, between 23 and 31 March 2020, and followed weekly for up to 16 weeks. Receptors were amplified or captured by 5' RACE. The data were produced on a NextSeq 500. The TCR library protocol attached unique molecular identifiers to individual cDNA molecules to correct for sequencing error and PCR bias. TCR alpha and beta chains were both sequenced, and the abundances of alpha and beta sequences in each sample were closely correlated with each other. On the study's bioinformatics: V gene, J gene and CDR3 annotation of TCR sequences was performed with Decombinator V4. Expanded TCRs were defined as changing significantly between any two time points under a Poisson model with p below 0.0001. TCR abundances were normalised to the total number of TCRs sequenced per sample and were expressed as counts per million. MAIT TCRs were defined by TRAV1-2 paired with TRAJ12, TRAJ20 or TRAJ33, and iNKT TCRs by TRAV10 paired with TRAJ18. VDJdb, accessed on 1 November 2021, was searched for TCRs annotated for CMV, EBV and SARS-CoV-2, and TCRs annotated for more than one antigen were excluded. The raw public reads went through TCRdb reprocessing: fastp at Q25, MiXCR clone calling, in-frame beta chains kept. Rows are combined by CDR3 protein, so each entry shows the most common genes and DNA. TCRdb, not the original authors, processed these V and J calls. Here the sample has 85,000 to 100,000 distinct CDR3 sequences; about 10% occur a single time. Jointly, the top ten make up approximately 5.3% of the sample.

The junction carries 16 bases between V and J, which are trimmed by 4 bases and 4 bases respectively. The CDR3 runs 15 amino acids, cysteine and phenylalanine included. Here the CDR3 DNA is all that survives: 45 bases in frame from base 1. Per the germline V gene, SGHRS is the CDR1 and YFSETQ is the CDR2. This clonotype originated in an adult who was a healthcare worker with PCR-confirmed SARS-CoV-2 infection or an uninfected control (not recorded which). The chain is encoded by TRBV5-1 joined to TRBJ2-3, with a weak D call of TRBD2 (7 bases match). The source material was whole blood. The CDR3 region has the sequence CASSRGGARSDTQYF. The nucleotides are TGCGCCAGCAGCCGTGGGGGGGCGAGGTCAGATACGCAGTATTTT.